Listed below are T cell receptor beta chains from one sample, sequenced in a study of post-analysis software for immune sequencing data. MiXCR, run by TCRdb on the PCR reads, gives a single entry per CDR3 protein. The sample has hundreds of thousands of distinct CDR3 sequences; 25% to 30% are singletons. Sequenced material: blood. These receptors were taken from a girl under 18 with multiple sclerosis. Each CDR3 is given without its conserved first and last residue. The order of the fields is J gene, V gene, CDR3 protein.

>TRBJ2-7|TRBV20-1
SASRPSSYEQY
>TRBJ2-5|TRBV4-3
ASSQDQGARGAEETQY
>TRBJ2-5|TRBV15
ATSRDTGEGETQY
>TRBJ1-5|TRBV18
ASSPGQDDQPQH
>TRBJ1-5|TRBV7-8
ASRPHGSNQPQH
>TRBJ2-5|TRBV20-1
SAGDGTRETQY
>TRBJ2-1|TRBV5-1
ASSLFPGLSDEQF
>TRBJ1-1|TRBV12-3/TRBV12-4
ASSRDPRGSTEAF
>TRBJ2-2|TRBV6-1
ASNLRGGLAGVRTGELF
>TRBJ2-2|TRBV20-1
SAKWFDGELF
>TRBJ1-6|TRBV10-3
AIATREADSPLH
>TRBJ1-5|TRBV20-1
SAAIPNRGHQPQH
>TRBJ2-3|TRBV6-4
ASSDSQGPDTQY
>TRBJ1-2|TRBV5-1
ASSYMTGYVGYT
>TRBJ2-1|TRBV11-2
ASSPGHYNEQF
>TRBJ2-1|TRBV20-1
SASADGDYNEQF
>TRBJ2-1|TRBV20-1
SAPPWDRGGDEQF
>TRBJ1-2|TRBV4-1
ASSQPGNDYGYT